A single sample gave rise to the 19 T cell receptor beta chains below, sequenced in a study of glioma-infiltrating T cells after dendritic cell vaccination. Assay used: immunoSEQ multiplex PCR; TCRdb lists only in-frame clones, some missing. The table lists fewer than 85,000 clones, about 87% of them singletons. Sequenced here: blood, sampled before dendritic cell vaccination. The receptor source for this set is a human donor with glioblastoma.

The genes are TRBV27 and TRBJ2-7, with 7 bases identical to TRBD2. Trimming at V came to 2 bases and at J to 3 bases, leaving 4 bases not matched to a gene. Germline CDR1 and CDR2: MNHEY and SMNVEV (reference sequence). The CDR3 sequence is 14 residues long. The DNA for the CDR3 is TGTGCCAGCAGTTTAAGGGGAGGGGTCTACGAGCAGTACTTC. The encoded protein is CASSLRGGVYEQYF.

J is TRBJ2-7 and V is TRBV11-3; 8 bases match TRBD2. Germline values: CDR1 SGHNT, CDR2 YENEEA. The CDR3 covers 14 residues. The J segment lost 3 bases and the V segment lost 5 bases, leaving 6 bases of the junction unmatched. The CDR3 DNA follows: TGTGCCAGCAGCGCGGGGGGTCGTTACTACGAGCAGTACTTC. It is translated as CASSAGGRYYEQYF.

This rearrangement joins TRBV10-1 to TRBJ2-7, with unresolved D. The CDR3 has 13 residues. The germline V and J ends were trimmed by 4 bases and 7 bases, with 14 bases remaining between them. The germline V gene has CDR1 WNHNN and CDR2 SYGVQD (reference sequence). The chain's CDR3 is CASSGYIIGEQYF. CDR3 in DNA: TGCGCCAGCAGTGGTTACATTATTGGTGAGCAGTACTTC.

For the CDR3, the DNA is TGTGCCAGCAGTTACCTCTCGGGGAGGGCCACTGAAGCTTTCTTT. Its protein is CASSYLSGRATEAFF. This chain links TRBV6-6 with TRBJ1-1, with no clear D. Germline V gene sequence: CDR1 MNHNY, CDR2 SVGAGI (reference sequence). Trimming removed 2 bases from V and 4 bases from J, with 14 bases in between. CDR3 size: 15 residues.

Only one count was recorded for this clone. J is TRBJ2-5 and V is TRBV29-1; 9 bases are shared with TRBD2. Unmatched junction bases numbered 8, after V lost 7 bases and J lost 5 bases. Germline-derived CDR1 and CDR2 are SQVTM and ANQGSEA. CDR3 size: 13 residues. Here the CDR3 DNA reads TGCAGCGGTCGGAGGGCGGGGGGGGAGACCCAGTACTTC. Its protein is CSGRRAGGETQYF.

This rearrangement joins TRBV5-4 to TRBJ2-5; 7 positions agree with TRBD1. Germline values: CDR1 SGHNT, CDR2 YYREEE (reference sequence). The CDR3 length is 14 residues. J was trimmed by 5 bases and V by 6 bases; bases with no gene match: 10. The CDR3 nucleotides are TGTGCCAGCACCGAACAGGGGCGGTGGGAGACCCAGTACTTC. It translates to CASTEQGRWETQYF.

The chain employs TRBV21-1 and TRBJ2-7; TRBD1, the table's D call, lacks a check against the DNA. TRBV21-1 is recorded as a pseudogene. The CDR3 extends over 16 amino acids. The CDR3 spells CASSKGPGRSSYEQYF. The CDR3 coding sequence is TGTGCCAGCAGCAAAGGTCCAGGGCGTAGCTCCTACGAGCAGTACTTC.

The V and J genes are TRBV4-1 and TRBJ2-7; possibly TRBD1 for D (5 bases). Per germline, CDR1 MGHRA and CDR2 YSYEKL. CDR3 length: 17 residues. The V end lost 3 bases, the J end lost 7 bases, and 25 bases lay between the germline ends. CDR3 nucleotide sequence: TGCGCCAGCAGCCACCCCAGTCAAGGACATCGTCCGCGTGAGCAGTACTTC. As protein: CASSHPSQGHRPREQYF.

The rearrangement links TRBV5-4 to TRBJ2-3; 14 nucleotides line up with TRBD2. This CDR3 contains 17 residues. V lost 4 bases, J lost 6 bases, and 10 bases stayed unmatched. Germline assignment: CDR1 SGHNT and CDR2 YYREEE (reference sequence). The CDR3 coding sequence is TGTGCCAGCAGCCCGGGGACTAGCGGGAGTTTGGGGGATACGCAGTATTTT. This encodes CASSPGTSGSLGDTQYF.

This chain connects TRBV30 to TRBJ1-2; D unclear. Trimming took 7 bases from V and 7 from J, leaving 13 bases between them. The germline V gene has CDR1 GTSNPN and CDR2 SVGIG (reference sequence). The CDR3 loop spans 11 amino acids. The CDR3, as DNA: TGTGCCTTCAACGTGTGGGCTGGCTACACCTTC. Amino acids: CAFNVWAGYTF. The entire variable domain, with the rest obtained from reference TRBV30 and TRBJ1-2, is as follows: SQTIHQWPATLVQPVGSPLSLECTVEGTSNPNLYWYRQAAGRGLQLLFYSVGIGQISSEVPQNLSASRPQDRQFILSSKKLLLSDSGFYLCAFNVWAGYTFGSGTRLTVV.

Concerning this clone: Additional DNA sequences in this sample encode the identical CDR3. V gene TRBV1 combines with J gene TRBJ2-7; the table names TRBD2, a call not compared with the DNA. TRBV1 constitutes a pseudogene. This CDR3 is built from 15 residues. The CDR3 reads CTSNQGGLKVYEQYF. The DNA of the CDR3 is TGCACCAGCAACCAGGGGGGATTAAAGGTGTACGAGCAGTACTTC.

V and J are TRBV27 and TRBJ2-1, with 12 nucleotides matching TRBD2. In germline, CDR1 is MNHEY, CDR2 SMNVEV (reference sequence). Losses at the gene ends were 10 bases for V and 12 bases for J; bases not matched to a gene: 13. The CDR3 spans 14 residues. Here the CDR3 DNA reads TGTGCCACCTCCCTCGCTAGCGGGGGGGCCGGGCAGTTCTTC. Its translation: CATSLASGGAGQFF.

The V call is TRBV30, the J call TRBJ2-7; TRBD2 matches 10 bases. CDR1 and CDR2 (germline): GTSNPN, SVGIG (reference sequence). This CDR3 region has 14 residues. The V and J ends lost 3 bases and 7 bases, in that order; junction bases with no gene match: 9. The CDR3 DNA is TGTGCCTGGAGGGTAGCGGGAGGACCTTTGGAGCAGTACTTC. Translation: CAWRVAGGPLEQYF.

The chain combines TRBV6-1 with TRBJ1-1; 8 bases align to TRBD1. J lost 4 bases, V lost 7 bases, and 11 bases had no gene match. Germline-derived CDR1 and CDR2 are MNHNS and SASEGT. This CDR3 comprises 15 residues. The CDR3 bases are TGTGCCAGCACCTCACAGGGGGGAAGAGGCACTGAAGCTTTCTTT. Protein: CASTSQGGRGTEAFF.

The CDR3 sequence: CASSPGQNNSPLHF. The CDR3 DNA sequence: TGCGCCAGCAGCCCGGGACAGAATAATTCACCCCTCCACTTT. The V call is TRBV5-1, the J call TRBJ1-6; 7 bases are a match to TRBD1. Germline-derived CDR1 and CDR2 are SGHRS and YFSETQ. This CDR3 has 14 residues. Trimming took 4 bases from V and 5 from J; bases not matched to a gene: 3. The full variable domain, in which reference TRBV5-1 and TRBJ1-6 provide the parts outside the CDR3, is KAGVTQTPRYLIKTRGQQVTLSCSPISGHRSVSWYQQTPGQGLQFLFEYFSETQRNKGNFPGRFSGRQFSNSRSEMNVSTLELGDSALYLCASSPGQNNSPLHFGNGTRLTVT.

V usage is TRBV11-2 and J usage is TRBJ2-5, with unresolved D. Germline V gene lookup returns CDR1 SGHAT and CDR2 FQNNGV. Trimming cost V 5 bases and J 4 bases, with 11 bases left between them. The CDR3 runs to 13 residues. This CDR3 is CASSPRVGETQYF. CDR3 nucleotide sequence: TGTGCCAGCAGCCCCCGGGTAGGAGAGACCCAGTACTTC.

The chain combines TRBV2 with TRBJ1-5; D perhaps matches TRBD1 (5 bases). V was shortened by 6 bases and J by 4 bases, with 10 bases between the two germline ends. CDR1 and CDR2 from the germline V gene are SNHLY and FYNNEI. The CDR3 is 13 amino acids. In DNA form, the CDR3 reads TGTGCCAGCAGATCACCAGGGAATCAGCCCCAGCATTTT. This codes for CASRSPGNQPQHF.

DNA of the CDR3: TGTGCCAGCAGCACAGGACAGGGTGGGGAGCTGTTTTTT. It codes for CASSTGQGGELFF. The rearrangement links TRBV11-2 to TRBJ2-2; 8 bases match TRBD1. Unmatched junction bases numbered 4, after V lost 5 bases and J lost 8 bases. The CDR3 totals 13 residues. Germline values: CDR1 SGHAT, CDR2 FQNNGV.

The V and J genes are TRBV19 and TRBJ1-3, with TRBD1 as a possible D gene (5 bases). Germline V gene data show CDR1 as LNHDA and CDR2 as SQIVND (reference sequence). V shed 6 bases and J shed 0 bases, with 12 bases lying between them. This CDR3 has 15 residues. Here the CDR3 reads CASRLDSLSGNTIYF. Written as DNA, the CDR3 is TGTGCCAGTAGACTCGACAGCCTCTCTGGAAACACCATATATTTT.